This T cell receptor beta chain was identified during a study of identical twins. Study results and limitations: The authors noted that invariant MAIT and iNKT cells could partly confound zero-insertion analyses. Within cord blood, abundant beta clonotypes carried fewer insertions, but memory repertoires showed no such trend. The study found weaker excess twin sharing in beta out-of-frame sequences.

This clonotype was recorded only once. Its specificity is unknown. TCRdb redid the calling of the 5' RACE reads with MiXCR, one entry per CDR3 protein. The sample carries 350,000 to 600,000 distinct CDR3 sequences, approximately 15% recorded once. This same sample was also taken into another study, of yellow fever vaccine responses in identical twins.

Sequenced: CD4+ T cells sorted from blood. The sequence came from a young woman in good health.

In nucleotides, the CDR3 is TGTGCCAGCAGCCAAGCGGCAGGGGCCAAATATTCACCCCTCCACTTT. This translates into CASSQAAGAKYSPLHF. The chain joins TRBV14 to TRBJ1-6; the D gene is possibly TRBD1 (6 bases). Trimming pared 1 base from V and 8 bases from J, leaving 15 bases between. This CDR3 region has 16 residues. Germline V gives CDR1 SGHDN, CDR2 FVKESK.